This entry is about one T cell receptor (beta chain). Here immunoSEQ multiplex PCR was the method, and the copy in TCRdb shows in-frame clones only, minus some. The sample has a few hundred thousand clones, 70% to 90% seen once. This specimen comes from a study of cytomegalovirus exposure and HLA in healthy donors. The CDR3 has 16 amino acids. Germline V gene lookup returns CDR1 ENHRY and CDR2 SYGVKD. V was shortened by 0 bases and J by 5 bases, with 17 bases between the two germline ends. The material sequenced was PBMCs. The source of this sequence is a woman aged 18-35 years in good health and CMV-seronegative. The rearrangement uses TRBV10-3 and TRBJ2-7; weak D call: TRBD2 (7 bases). CDR3 coding DNA: TGTGCCATCAGTGAGTCGGGTGGGGGGGCTCCCCACGAGCAGTACTTC. This gives the protein CAISESGGGAPHEQYF.